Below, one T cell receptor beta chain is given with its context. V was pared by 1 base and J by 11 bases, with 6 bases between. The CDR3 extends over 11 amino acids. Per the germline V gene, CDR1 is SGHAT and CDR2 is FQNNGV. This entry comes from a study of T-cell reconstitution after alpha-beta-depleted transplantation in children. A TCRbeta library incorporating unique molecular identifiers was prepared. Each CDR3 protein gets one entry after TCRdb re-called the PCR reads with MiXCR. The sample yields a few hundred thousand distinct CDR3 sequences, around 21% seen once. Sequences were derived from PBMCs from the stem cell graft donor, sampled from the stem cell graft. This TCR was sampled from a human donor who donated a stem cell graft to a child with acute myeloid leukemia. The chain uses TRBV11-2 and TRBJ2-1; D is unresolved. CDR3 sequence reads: CASSLGSKQFF. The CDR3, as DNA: TGTGCCAGCAGCTTAGGGTCCAAGCAGTTCTTC.